This T cell receptor beta chain was identified during a study of cytomegalovirus exposure and HLA in healthy donors. As regards this clone: Its antigen is as yet unknown.

Study results and caveats: Reports state that TCR beta sequences accurately predicted most subjects' HLA-A and HLA-B alleles. CMV serostatus alone was available as immune exposure information. Across donors, presence/absence analyses took sequencing depth to be roughly uniform.

The germline gives CDR1 GTSNPN, CDR2 SVGIG (reference sequence). CDR3 length: 13 amino acids. Deletions cut 0 bases from V and 4 bases from J, with 7 bases between. PCR primers comprised 60 Vbeta and 13 Jbeta primers. Method: immunoSEQ multiplex PCR; TCRdb's copy keeps in-frame clones and lacks some. The data show around 120,000 clones, with under 90% seen just once and 7.5% to 9% held by the top ten. This chain joins TRBV30 and TRBJ1-3; the D is unclear. This clonotype originated in a female donor in good health and CMV-seropositive. Sequenced: PBMCs. CDR3 in amino acids: CAWSVSGGNTIYF. The CDR3 DNA reads TGTGCCTGGAGTGTTTCGGGGGGAAACACCATATATTTT.